The sequence of this T cell receptor beta chain was determined in a study of cytomegalovirus exposure and HLA in healthy donors (dated by TCRdb to 2017 to 2019). Turning to the overall study: According to an earlier analysis of 550 to 750 of the donors, 150 million to 200 million T cells yielded over 100 million unique TCR beta sequences and 276 Gb of sequence data. An early release that covered 640 HLA-typed donors contained approximately 300 gigabases of sequencing data and roughly 84 million unique TCR sequences. The genetic ancestry cluster associated with self-reported Caucasian donors included around four fifths of the roughly 360 genotyped donors. The aim of the study was to test whether cataloging public T cell receptors could identify signatures of past pathogen exposure. The study used immunosequencing to profile the T cell repertoires of several hundred subjects and linked those repertoires to cytomegalovirus serostatus. A separate validation cohort of roughly 130 different subjects was used in addition to the 666-subject first cohort. The study combined high-throughput TCR immunosequencing, statistical association of individual TCRs with disease status, and machine learning to predict cytomegalovirus infection status. In a later analysis, previously published TCR beta repertoires from roughly 710 donors were re-analyzed and high-resolution HLA genotyping was added so that TCR occurrence patterns could be studied. The later analysis used no new phenotypic data to find candidate immune exposures, relying instead on TCR beta sequences and their occurrence across donors. An earlier analysis of 587 of the donors applied high-throughput TCR beta sequencing to assess whether each TCR beta V gene segment acted as functional or pseudogenic. Alongside the repertoire data, information on donor age, sex, ethnicity and CMV serostatus was compiled. A later genetic analysis used genome-wide SNP genotypes for about 60% of the roughly 700 donors, treating that subset as a discovery cohort. Every repertoire in the discovery cohort had been generated on one and the same sequencing platform. Class I and class II HLA loci were covered by the typing at four-digit resolution. Typing coverage varied by locus: roughly 620-630 donors for A, B, C, DRB1 and DQB1; approximately 500 for DQA1; about 590 for DPA1; around 490 for DPB1. Because of strong linkage in the cohort, four or five DR-DQ haplotypes were treated as single units for association and clustering. Across roughly 420 genotyped donors of the cohort, an average of approximately 240,000 unique TCR beta nucleotide sequences per donor were sequenced, and roughly 18% of those sequences were non-productive. Points the paper makes about the study in general: Because the 87-base-pair reads could not distinguish some IMGT-functional V segments, including TRBV6-2 and TRBV6-3, those segments were excluded. Roughly uniform sequencing depth across donors was assumed in presence/absence analyses, although this assumption may not hold. The study listed 150 to 200 TCR beta chains as associated with cytomegalovirus. Assigning TCR associations to individual alleles was difficult when HLA alleles, especially DR and DQ, strongly co-occurred. Across donors, most TCR sequences were observed very rarely, whereas some public TCRs were present in many individuals. In both the original and validation cohorts, the classifier was reported to diagnose cytomegalovirus status with high specificity and sensitivity. In a later genetic analysis, fewer N-insertions in productive TCRs were reported among donors in an Asian-associated ancestry cluster than the approximately 630-donor mean. An earlier analysis of approximately 570 of the donors showed that most TCR beta V segments appeared in productive rearrangements either about 90% or about 30% of the time, which broadly matched IMGT annotations. Three of the identified cytomegalovirus-associated TCR beta chains were confirmed in vitro to be specific for cytomegalovirus antigens. This cohort had only TCR beta chains sequenced, and the lack of alpha or paired-chain data limited which features could be detected. In a later analysis, 16,951 TCR beta sequences were associated with specific HLA alleles at a false discovery rate of 0.05. According to a later analysis, parvovirus B19, influenza, CMV and Epstein-Barr virus appeared linked to several top co-occurrence clusters. A later genetic analysis associated a missense DCLRE1C variant with V-gene and J-gene trimming of TCR beta chains, and an independent cohort replicated the association. According to a later analysis, TCR association rates differed among HLA loci, with DRB1 alleles showing the most associated TCRs and HLA-C alleles showing the fewest. According to the authors, the approach could potentially be generalized to other disease states and immunological phenotypes. Because some donors lacked HLA typing at each locus, the association tests relied only on the typed subset. A later analysis found that most CMV-associated TCR beta chains appeared HLA-restricted, with HLA associations seemingly driven largely by CMV exposure. The earlier analysis of 450 to 700 of the donors excluded approximately 17 rarely observed V segments, including chromosome 9 orphons, because counts were too low. Linkage disequilibrium might explain the correlated functional status among segregating V segments, but an unknown experimental factor could not be ruled out. A further reported finding was that TCR beta sequences accurately predicted the HLA-A and HLA-B alleles for most subjects in the first cohort. For the cohort, immune exposure information was limited to CMV serostatus. Compared with equally common non-associated chains, HLA-associated TCR beta chains in a later analysis were more clonally expanded and had lower generation probabilities. The sequencing pipeline was judged likely to have produced a cluster of highly shared sequence variants as a technical artifact.

Library preparation was by the immunoSEQ multiplex PCR assay. A mixture of 60 forward primers for TCR Vbeta segments and 13 reverse primers for TCR Jbeta segments was used in the multiplex PCR. The CDR3 region of rearranged TCR beta genes was amplified from genomic DNA with a multiplex PCR assay. Amplified TCR beta libraries were sequenced as 87-base-pair reads on the Illumina HiSeq System. The source study handled its data this way. A later analysis counted about 80 million unique TCR beta chains across the roughly 700 repertoires, and approximately 11 million of these chains were shared by at least two donors. Raw reads were error-corrected and collapsed into unique sequences by a nearest-neighbor algorithm in which closely related sequences were merged to remove PCR and sequencing errors. CDR3 sequences were aligned to IMGT reference sequences to assign V, D and J gene segments. For a sequence to be retained, a match of at least six nucleotides was required to both a V gene segment and a J gene segment. A rearrangement was called productive if the CDR3 had no stop codons and remained in frame with V and J, and every other rearrangement was called non-productive. Following IMGT convention, CDR3 was defined as the stretch from the second conserved V-encoded cysteine to the conserved J-encoded phenylalanine. In an earlier analysis of just under 600 of the donors, sequences lacking an unambiguous match to a single V gene segment were excluded. An earlier analysis of 587 of the donors classified V segments as functional when productive rearrangements were above 56.7% and as segregating when the standard deviation between donors was above 5%. A statistical classification framework was built to diagnose cytomegalovirus status from the catalog of TCR beta chain sequences. V and J gene assignment, in a later analysis, came from comparing TCR nucleotide sequences with IMGT/GENE-DB human TR gene sequences. The TCRdist pipeline was used in a later analysis to assign CDR3 sequences and most-parsimonious VDJ recombination scenarios. A later analysis defined each TCR beta chain by its CDR3 amino acid sequence plus V-gene family, and excluded reads lacking a unique V-gene family. In a later analysis, 500 to 700 highly shared, low-generation-probability nucleotide sequences were removed to address suspected cross-contamination and a sequencing artifact. In a later analysis, a clonal expansion index for each public chain was calculated from normalized within-repertoire ranks of inferred template counts. A later analysis computed generation probabilities with a VDJ recombination model fitted to out-of-frame rearrangements, and checked the results against IGoR. Hypergeometric tests were used in a later analysis to score TCR-TCR, TCR-HLA and TCR-CMV co-occurrence, with a repertoire-size bias correction applied to the TCR pairs. To estimate false discovery rates, a later analysis permuted the HLA or CMV assignments 20 times. In a later analysis, co-occurring TCRs were grouped with DBSCAN, and TCRdist sequence similarity was added when clustering was performed within HLA-allele-positive subsets. Repertoires with fewer than 30,000 or more than 120,000 public chains were left out of co-occurrence clustering, as were a few repertoires with anomalous nucleotide sharing. What TCRdb holds here is the immuneACCESS table cut down to in-frame rearrangements. Part of the clones is not present; checked against another copy, under half of the missing clones reflect an unresolved V gene, and the others are unexplained. That table furnishes V, J and clone size, whereas the DNA furnished D and trimming. The sample table shows some 150,000 clones, and approximately 79% are seen once. The ten largest clonotypes hold about 5.9% of the sample.

Turning to this clone: This receptor's antigen is unknown. No much larger clone exists at a distance of one base, and base qualities are not known.

From a lookup of the germline V gene (reference sequence), CDR1 and CDR2 are LNHDA and SQIVND. Its CDR3 holds 14 amino acids, cysteine through phenylalanine. Kept here is only the CDR3 DNA, which spans 42 bases and is read in frame from base 1. V has 9 bases trimmed and J has 4 bases trimmed; junction bases matching no gene number 7. In total, approximately 700 healthy bone marrow donors made up the cohort. All cohort members were sampled while nominally healthy, although unrecorded immune exposures were likely present. The donor was CMV seropositive and was included in the group of 250 to 300 seropositive cohort members. Each donor provided a peripheral blood sample, and peripheral blood mononuclear cells were used for TCR beta sequencing. Genomic DNA extraction from the blood cell samples was performed with the Qiagen DNeasy Blood Extraction Kit.

The sequence derives from a man aged 50 to 59 in good health and CMV-seropositive. Sequencing was performed on PBMCs. The V gene is TRBV19 and the J gene is TRBJ2-1, with TRBD2 matching 9 junction bases. The base sequence is TGTGCCAGGCATAGCGGGAGTGGGTACAATGAGCAGTTCTTC. This translates into CARHSGSGYNEQFF.